This TCR beta chain was sequenced for a study of T cells in localized non-small cell lung cancer (TCRdb year 2020). The study in broad terms: Comparing tumors with uninvolved tumor-adjacent lungs, the study looked at the T cell repertoires of approximately 240 patients with early-stage NSCLC. The cohort consisted of 200 to 300 treatment-naive NSCLC patients whose localized lung tumors had been resected. NSCLC patients had a mean age of approximately 66 years, and around 130 were male and over 85 female. Paper-wide results and their limitations: A median of about 50 of the top 100 tumor clones turned up in the paired uninvolved adjacent lung, and approximately 30 of those clones also ranked among the top 100 of that same adjacent lung. The highest T cell clonality was observed in uninvolved tumor-adjacent lung, where clonality exceeded that of tumor, suggesting that antigenic responses were more focused in uninvolved tumor-adjacent lung. Because the study design was exploratory, TCR variables were selected using unadjusted p-values without false-discovery rate correction. Higher T cell density in blood was associated with longer overall survival, whereas higher clonality in adjacent lung was associated with shorter survival. Because multi-region sequencing of the tumors was not done, intratumor heterogeneity could not be ruled out.

TCR beta CDR3 regions were sequenced from DNA using the immunoSEQ Assay. As for the original processing: To compute T cell density, TCR beta template counts were normalized to usable DNA, which was estimated by amplifying housekeeping genes. The preseqR package was used to estimate richness by extrapolating to 400,000 templates for PBMC samples and to 120,000 templates for tissue samples. Clonality was taken to be one minus Pielou's evenness. Tissue-enriched TCRs were identified by differential abundance testing using productive amino-acid clonotypes, minimum total count 5 and alpha 0.1. The Jaccard Index and the Morisita Overlap Index were used to measure repertoire overlap between compartments. TCR beta CDR3s were clustered by GLIPH together with public tetramer-defined viral CDR3s, and at least three viral sequences plus V-gene enrichment were required for viral motifs. TCRdb provides this immuneACCESS table in a form limited to in-frame rearrangements. Some clones are lacking; in checked studies, under half of them reflect an unresolved V gene, and why the rest are absent is not known. The V and J calls and clone size are taken from that table; D and trimming were inferred from the DNA. Counted in this sample were 50,000 or so clones; about four fifths of them appeared once. The top ten clones comprise 15% to 20% of the sample.

The CDR3 has 15 amino acids, counting the end cysteine and phenylalanine. This entry keeps only the CDR3 DNA: 45 bases, framed from base 1. Sequences KGHSH (CDR1) and LQKENI (CDR2) are obtained from the germline V gene. Trimming takes 1 base off V and 3 bases off J; junction bases not matched to a gene: 2. On this clone itself: Its antigen is not yet known. The sample holds no much larger clone one base away, and base qualities are not on file.

At diagnosis, tumor, uninvolved tumor-adjacent lung and peripheral blood were collected and then preserved as a mix of FFPE and fresh-frozen material. For TCR repertoire profiling, blood samples were analyzed in the form of peripheral blood mononuclear cells. The TCR comes from a female donor over 55 with stage II squamous cell lung carcinoma. The chain employs TRBV18 and TRBJ1-1; 10 of the junction bases match TRBD1. Source: peripheral blood, taken before any cancer treatment. The CDR3 region has the sequence CASSPLGTGDTEAFF. The DNA sequence is TGTGCCAGCTCACCACTGGGGACAGGGGACACTGAAGCTTTCTTT.